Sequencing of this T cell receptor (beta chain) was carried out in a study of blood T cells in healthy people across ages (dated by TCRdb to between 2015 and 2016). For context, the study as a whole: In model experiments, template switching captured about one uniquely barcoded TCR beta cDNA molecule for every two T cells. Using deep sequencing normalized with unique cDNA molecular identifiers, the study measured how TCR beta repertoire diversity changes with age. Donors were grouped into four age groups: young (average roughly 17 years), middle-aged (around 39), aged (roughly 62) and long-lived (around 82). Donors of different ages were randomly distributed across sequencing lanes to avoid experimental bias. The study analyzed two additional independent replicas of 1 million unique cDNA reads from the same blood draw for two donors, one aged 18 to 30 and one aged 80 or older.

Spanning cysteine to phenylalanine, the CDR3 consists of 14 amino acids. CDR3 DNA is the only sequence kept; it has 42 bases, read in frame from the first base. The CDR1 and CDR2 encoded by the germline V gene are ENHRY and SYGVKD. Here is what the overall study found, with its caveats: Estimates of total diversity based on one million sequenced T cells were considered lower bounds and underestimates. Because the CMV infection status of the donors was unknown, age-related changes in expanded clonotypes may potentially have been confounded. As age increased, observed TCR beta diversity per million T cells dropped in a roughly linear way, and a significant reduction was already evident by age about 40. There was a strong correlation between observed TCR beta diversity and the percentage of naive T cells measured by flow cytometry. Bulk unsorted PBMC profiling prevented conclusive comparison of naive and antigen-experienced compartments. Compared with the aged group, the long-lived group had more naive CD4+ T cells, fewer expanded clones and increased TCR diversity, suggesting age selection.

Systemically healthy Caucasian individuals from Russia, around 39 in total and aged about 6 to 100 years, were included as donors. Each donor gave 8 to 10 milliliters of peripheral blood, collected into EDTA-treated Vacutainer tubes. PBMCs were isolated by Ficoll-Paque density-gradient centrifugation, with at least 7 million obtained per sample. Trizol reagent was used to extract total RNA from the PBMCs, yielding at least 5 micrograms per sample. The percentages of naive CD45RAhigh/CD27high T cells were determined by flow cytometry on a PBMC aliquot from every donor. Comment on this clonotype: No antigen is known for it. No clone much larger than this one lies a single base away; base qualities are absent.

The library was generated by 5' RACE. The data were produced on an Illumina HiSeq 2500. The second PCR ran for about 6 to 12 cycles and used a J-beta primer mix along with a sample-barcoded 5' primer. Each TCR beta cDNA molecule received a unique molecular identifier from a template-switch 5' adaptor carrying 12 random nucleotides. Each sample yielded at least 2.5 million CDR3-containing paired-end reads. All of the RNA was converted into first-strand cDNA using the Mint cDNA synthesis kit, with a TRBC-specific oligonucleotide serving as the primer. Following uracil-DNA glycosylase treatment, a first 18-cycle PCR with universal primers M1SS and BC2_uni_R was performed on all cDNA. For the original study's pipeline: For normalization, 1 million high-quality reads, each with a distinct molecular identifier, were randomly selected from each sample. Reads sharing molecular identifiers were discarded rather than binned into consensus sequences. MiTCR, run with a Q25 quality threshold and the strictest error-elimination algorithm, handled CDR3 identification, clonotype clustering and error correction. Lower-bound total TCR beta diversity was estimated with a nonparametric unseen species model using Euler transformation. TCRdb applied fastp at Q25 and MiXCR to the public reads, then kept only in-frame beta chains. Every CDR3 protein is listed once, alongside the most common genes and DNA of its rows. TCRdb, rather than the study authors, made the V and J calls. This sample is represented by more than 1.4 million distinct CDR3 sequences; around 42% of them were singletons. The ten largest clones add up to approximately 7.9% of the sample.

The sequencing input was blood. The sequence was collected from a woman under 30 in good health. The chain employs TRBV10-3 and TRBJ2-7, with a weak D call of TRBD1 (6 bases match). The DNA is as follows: TGTGTCAGCAGGGTCGGACAGATCTCCTACGAGCAGTACTTC. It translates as CVSRVGQISYEQYF.